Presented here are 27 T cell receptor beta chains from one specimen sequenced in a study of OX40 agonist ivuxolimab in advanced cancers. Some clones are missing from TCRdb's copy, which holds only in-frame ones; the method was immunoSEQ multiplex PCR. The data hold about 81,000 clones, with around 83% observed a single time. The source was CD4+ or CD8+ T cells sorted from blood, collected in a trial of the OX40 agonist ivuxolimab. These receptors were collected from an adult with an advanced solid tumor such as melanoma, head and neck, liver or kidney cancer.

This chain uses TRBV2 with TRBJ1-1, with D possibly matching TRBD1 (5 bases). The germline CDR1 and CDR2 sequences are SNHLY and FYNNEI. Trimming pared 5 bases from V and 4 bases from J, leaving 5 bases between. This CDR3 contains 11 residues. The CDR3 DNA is TGTGCCAGCAGTACAGGCACTGAAGCTTTCTTT. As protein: CASSTGTEAFF.

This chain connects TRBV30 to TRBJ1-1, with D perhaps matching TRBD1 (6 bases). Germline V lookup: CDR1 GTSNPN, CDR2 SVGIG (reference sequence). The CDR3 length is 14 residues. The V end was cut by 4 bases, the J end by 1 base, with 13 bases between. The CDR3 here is CAWTLVGANTEAFF. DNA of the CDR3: TGTGCCTGGACCCTCGTGGGGGCGAACACTGAAGCTTTCTTT.

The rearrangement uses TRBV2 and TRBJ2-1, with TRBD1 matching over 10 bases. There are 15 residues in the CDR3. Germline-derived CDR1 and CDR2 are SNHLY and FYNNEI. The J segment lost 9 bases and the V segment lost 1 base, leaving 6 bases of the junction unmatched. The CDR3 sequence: CASSEGDRGTIEQFF. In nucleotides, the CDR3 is TGTGCCAGCAGTGAAGGGGACAGGGGAACGATTGAGCAGTTCTTC.

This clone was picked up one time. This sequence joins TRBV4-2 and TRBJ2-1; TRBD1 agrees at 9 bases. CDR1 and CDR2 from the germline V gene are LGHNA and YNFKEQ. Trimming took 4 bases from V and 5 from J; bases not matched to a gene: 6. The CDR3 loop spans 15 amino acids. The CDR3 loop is CASSRGDRENNEQFF. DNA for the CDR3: TGTGCCAGCAGCCGTGGGGACAGGGAAAACAATGAGCAGTTCTTC.

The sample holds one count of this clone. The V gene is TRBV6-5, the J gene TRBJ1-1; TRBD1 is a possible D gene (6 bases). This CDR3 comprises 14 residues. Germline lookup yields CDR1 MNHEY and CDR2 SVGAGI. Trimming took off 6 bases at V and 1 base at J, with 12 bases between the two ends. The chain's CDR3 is CASRGGQGNTEAFF. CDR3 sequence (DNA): TGTGCCAGCAGAGGGGGTCAGGGGAACACTGAAGCTTTCTTT.

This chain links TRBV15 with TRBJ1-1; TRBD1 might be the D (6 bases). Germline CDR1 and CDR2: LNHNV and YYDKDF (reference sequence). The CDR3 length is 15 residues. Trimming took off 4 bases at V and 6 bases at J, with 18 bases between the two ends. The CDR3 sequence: CATSNLLSTGPEAFF. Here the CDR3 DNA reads TGTGCCACCAGCAACCTCTTGTCGACAGGCCCTGAAGCTTTCTTT.

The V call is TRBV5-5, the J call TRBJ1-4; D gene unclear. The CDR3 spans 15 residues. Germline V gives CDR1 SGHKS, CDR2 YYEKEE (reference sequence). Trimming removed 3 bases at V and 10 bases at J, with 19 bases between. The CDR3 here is CASSSTYLEGTKLFF. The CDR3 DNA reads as TGTGCCAGCAGCTCCACCTATCTGGAGGGTACAAAACTGTTTTTT. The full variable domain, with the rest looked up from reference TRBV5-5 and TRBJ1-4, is DAGVTQSPTHLIKTRGQQVTLRCSPISGHKSVSWYQQVLGQGPQFIFQYYEKEERGRGNFPDRFSARQFPNYSSELNVNALLLGDSALYLCASSSTYLEGTKLFFGSGTQLSVL.

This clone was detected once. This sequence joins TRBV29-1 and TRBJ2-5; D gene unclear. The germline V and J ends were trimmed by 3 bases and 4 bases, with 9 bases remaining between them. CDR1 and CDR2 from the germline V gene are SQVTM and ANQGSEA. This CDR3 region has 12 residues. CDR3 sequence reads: CSVDLVRETQYF. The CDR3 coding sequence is TGCAGCGTTGATTTAGTAAGAGAGACCCAGTACTTC.

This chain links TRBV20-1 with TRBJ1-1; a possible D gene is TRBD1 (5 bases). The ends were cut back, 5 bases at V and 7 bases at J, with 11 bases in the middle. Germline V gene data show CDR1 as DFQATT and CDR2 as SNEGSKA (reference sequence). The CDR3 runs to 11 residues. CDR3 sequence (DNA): TGCAGTGCTCCACAGGAGGTTGAAGCTTTCTTT. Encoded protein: CSAPQEVEAFF.

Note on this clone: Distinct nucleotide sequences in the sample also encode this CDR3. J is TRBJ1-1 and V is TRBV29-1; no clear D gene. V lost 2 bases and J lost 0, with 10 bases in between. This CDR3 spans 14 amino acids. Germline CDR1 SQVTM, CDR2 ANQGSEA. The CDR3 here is CSVELTVLNTEAFF. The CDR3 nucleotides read TGCAGCGTTGAACTGACGGTCCTGAACACTGAAGCTTTCTTT.

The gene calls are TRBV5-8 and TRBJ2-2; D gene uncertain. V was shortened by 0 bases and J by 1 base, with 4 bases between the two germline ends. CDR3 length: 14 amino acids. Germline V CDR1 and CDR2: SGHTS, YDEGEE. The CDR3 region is CASSLEVNTGELFF. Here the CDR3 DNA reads TGTGCCAGCAGCTTGGAGGTGAACACCGGGGAGCTGTTTTTT.

This CDR3 reads CASLVGGRRYSNQPQHF. Written as DNA, the CDR3 is TGTGCCAGCCTCGTGGGGGGAAGGCGGTATAGCAATCAGCCCCAGCATTTT. This chain links TRBV28 with TRBJ1-5; D might be TRBD1 (5 bases). The V end was cut by 8 bases, the J end by 0 bases, with 20 bases between. Germline V gene sequence: CDR1 MDHEN, CDR2 SYDVKM. This CDR3 is 17 amino acids long.

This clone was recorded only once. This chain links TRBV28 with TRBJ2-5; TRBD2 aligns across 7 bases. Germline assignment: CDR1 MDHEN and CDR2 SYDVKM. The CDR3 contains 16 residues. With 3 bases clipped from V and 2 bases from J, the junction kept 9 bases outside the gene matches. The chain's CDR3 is CASSFFATGGQETQYF. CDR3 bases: TGTGCCAGCAGTTTCTTCGCAACCGGGGGGCAAGAGACCCAGTACTTC.

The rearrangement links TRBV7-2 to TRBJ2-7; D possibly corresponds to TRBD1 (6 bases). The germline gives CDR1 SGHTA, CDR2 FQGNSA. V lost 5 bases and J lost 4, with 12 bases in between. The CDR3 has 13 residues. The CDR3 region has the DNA TGTGCCAGCAGCCGGACACAGGGATACGAGCAGTACTTC. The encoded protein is CASSRTQGYEQYF.

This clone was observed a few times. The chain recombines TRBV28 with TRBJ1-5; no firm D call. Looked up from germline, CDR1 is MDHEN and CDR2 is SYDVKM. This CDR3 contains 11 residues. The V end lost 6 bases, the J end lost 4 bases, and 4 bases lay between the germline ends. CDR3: CASSPNQPQHF. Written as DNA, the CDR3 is TGTGCCAGCAGCCCGAATCAGCCCCAGCATTTT.

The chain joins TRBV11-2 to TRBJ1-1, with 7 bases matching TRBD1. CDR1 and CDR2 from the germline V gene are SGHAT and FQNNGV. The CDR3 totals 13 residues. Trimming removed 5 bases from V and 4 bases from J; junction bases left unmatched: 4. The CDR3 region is CASSHQGGTEAFF. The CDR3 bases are TGTGCCAGCAGCCACCAGGGGGGCACTGAAGCTTTCTTT.

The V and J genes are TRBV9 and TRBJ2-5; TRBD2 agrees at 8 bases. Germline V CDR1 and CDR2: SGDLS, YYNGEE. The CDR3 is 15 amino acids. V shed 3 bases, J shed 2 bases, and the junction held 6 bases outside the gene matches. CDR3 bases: TGTGCCAGCAGCGAAACTAGCGGCCCTCAAGAGACCCAGTACTTC. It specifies CASSETSGPQETQYF.

CDR3 bases: TGTGCCTGGAGTGTCCAGGGGGACCCCACCGGGGAGCTGTTTTTT. Residues: CAWSVQGDPTGELFF. This rearrangement joins TRBV30 to TRBJ2-2, with TRBD1 identical over 7 bases. CDR1 GTSNPN and CDR2 SVGIG come from the germline V gene (reference sequence). This CDR3 is built from 15 residues. The junction had 5 bases not matched to a gene; V was cut back by 0 bases and J by 4 bases. Together with reference TRBV30 and TRBJ2-2, the CDR3 gives the full variable domain: SQTIHQWPATLVQPVGSPLSLECTVEGTSNPNLYWYRQAAGRGLQLLFYSVGIGQISSEVPQNLSASRPQDRQFILSSKKLLLSDSGFYLCAWSVQGDPTGELFFGEGSRLTVL.

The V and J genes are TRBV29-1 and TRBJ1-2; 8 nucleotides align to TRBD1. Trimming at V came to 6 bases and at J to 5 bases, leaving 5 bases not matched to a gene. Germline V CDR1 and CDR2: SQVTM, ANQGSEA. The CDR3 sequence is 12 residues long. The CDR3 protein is CSVQGAGYGYTF. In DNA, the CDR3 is TGCAGCGTGCAGGGGGCCGGGTATGGCTACACCTTC.

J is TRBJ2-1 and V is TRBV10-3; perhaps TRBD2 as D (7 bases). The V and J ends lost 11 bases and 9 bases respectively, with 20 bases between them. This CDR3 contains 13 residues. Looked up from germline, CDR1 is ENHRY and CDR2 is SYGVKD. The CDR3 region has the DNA TGTGCCTCCCGGGGGGAGGGAGGGGGTGAGCAGTTCTTC. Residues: CASRGEGGGEQFF.

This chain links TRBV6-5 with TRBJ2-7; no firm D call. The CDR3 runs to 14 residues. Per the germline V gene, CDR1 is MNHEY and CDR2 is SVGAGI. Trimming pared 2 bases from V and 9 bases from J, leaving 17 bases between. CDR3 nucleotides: TGTGCCAGCAGTTACCAGTCTAATTATAGGGTGCAGTACTTC. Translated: CASSYQSNYRVQYF.

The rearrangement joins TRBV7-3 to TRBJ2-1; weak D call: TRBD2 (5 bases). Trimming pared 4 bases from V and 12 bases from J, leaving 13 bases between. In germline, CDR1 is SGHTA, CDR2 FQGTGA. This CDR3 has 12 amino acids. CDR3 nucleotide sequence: TGTGCCAGCAGCTCCTCGGGGTGGGGGCAGTTCTTC. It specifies CASSSSGWGQFF. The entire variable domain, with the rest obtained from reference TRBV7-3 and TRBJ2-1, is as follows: GAGVSQTPSNKVTEKGKYVELRCDPISGHTALYWYRQSLGQGPEFLIYFQGTGAADDSGLPNDRFFAVRPEGSVSTLKIQRTERGDSAVYLCASSSSGWGQFFGPGTRLTVL.

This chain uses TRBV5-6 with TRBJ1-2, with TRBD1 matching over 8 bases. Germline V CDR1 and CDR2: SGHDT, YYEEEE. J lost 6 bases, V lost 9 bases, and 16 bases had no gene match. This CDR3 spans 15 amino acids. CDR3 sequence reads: CATVDLGQERNGYTF. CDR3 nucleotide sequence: TGTGCCACCGTGGACCTGGGACAGGAGAGGAATGGCTACACCTTC.

The CDR3 sequence: CASSRRKQEFYEQYV. In nucleotides, the CDR3 is TGTGCCAGCAGCCGGCGCAAACAAGAATTCTACGAGCAGTACGTC. V is TRBV7-8 and J is TRBJ2-7; D not resolved. CDR1 and CDR2 (germline): SGHVS, FQNEAQ. The CDR3 totals 15 residues. V was clipped by 5 bases and J by 3 bases, with 17 bases between them.

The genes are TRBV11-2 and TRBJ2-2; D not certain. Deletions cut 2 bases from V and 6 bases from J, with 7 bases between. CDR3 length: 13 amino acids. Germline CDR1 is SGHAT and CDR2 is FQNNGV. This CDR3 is CASSLLSPGELFF. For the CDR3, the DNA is TGTGCCAGCAGCTTATTGTCGCCCGGGGAGCTGTTTTTT.

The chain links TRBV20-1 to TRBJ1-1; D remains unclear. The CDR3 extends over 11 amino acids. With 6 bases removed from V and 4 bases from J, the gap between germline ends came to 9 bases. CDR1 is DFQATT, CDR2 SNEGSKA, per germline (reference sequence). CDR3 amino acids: CSAPSFTEAFF. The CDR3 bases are TGCAGTGCGCCTTCTTTCACTGAAGCTTTCTTT.

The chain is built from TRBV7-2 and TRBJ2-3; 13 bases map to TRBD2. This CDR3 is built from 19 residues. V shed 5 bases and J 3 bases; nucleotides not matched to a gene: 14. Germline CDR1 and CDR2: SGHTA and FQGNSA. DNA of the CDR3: TGTGCCAGCAGCCGACAGGTTAGACTAGCGGGAGGTCTAACAGATACGCAGTATTTT. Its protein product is CASSRQVRLAGGLTDTQYF.